This T cell receptor (beta chain) was captured in a study of beta chain features in type 1 diabetes. Study-level results: The naive, central memory and Treg TCRB repertoires showed an apparent similarity that was greater among patients than among healthy donors.

Expressed TCRB transcripts were sequenced because the isolated RNA had all been reverse transcribed beforehand. Clones were sequenced by immunoSEQ multiplex PCR, and TCRdb holds only the in-frame ones, with some missing. The profile shows around 500,000 clones, 11% of them singletons. Sorting with CD45RO/CCR7/CD25/CD127/CD95/CD27 yielded naive, central memory, regulatory and stem-like memory CD4+ cells. This clone was seen a few times. Its antigen is not identified. CDR1 and CDR2 (germline): GTSNPN, SVGIG (reference sequence). V was trimmed by 5 bases and J by 3 bases, leaving 17 bases between them. The CDR3 has 14 amino acids.

The sequence was obtained from a woman aged 18-35 years in good health. The genes are TRBV30 and TRBJ2-7, with D possibly being TRBD1 (7 bases). Sequencing used naive CD4+ T cells from blood. The CDR3 sequence is CAWSRQGGLYEQYF. The CDR3 nucleotides read TGTGCCTGGTCCCGACAGGGAGGCCTCTACGAGCAGTACTTC.